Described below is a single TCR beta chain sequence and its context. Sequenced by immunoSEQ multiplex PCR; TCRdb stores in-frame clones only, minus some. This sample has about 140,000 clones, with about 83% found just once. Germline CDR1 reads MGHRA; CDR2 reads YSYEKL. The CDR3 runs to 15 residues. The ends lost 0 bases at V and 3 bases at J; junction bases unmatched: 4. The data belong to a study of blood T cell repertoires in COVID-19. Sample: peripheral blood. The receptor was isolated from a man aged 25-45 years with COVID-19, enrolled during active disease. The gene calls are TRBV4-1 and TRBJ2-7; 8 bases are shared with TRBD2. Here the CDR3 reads CASSQEREAHYEQYF. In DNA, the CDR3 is TGCGCCAGCAGCCAAGAGCGGGAGGCGCACTACGAGCAGTACTTC.